This is a list of T cell receptor beta chains from one sample in a study of Ad26.COV2.S vaccination and SARS-CoV-2 variants. Produced via immunoSEQ multiplex PCR; TCRdb's table is partial and in-frame only. The data contain about 390,000 clones, 92% of them singletons. Sequences were derived from peripheral blood, sampled in a trial of Ad26.COV2.S vaccine versus placebo. These receptors were taken from a person between 18 and 65 years old who received the Ad26.COV2.S COVID-19 vaccine or a placebo. The CDR3 runs from the conserved cysteine through the conserved F or W. A clone size is listed for some rows: how often the clone was seen (once, few, many), or a class if it is expanded.

v_gene	j_gene	abundance	CDR3aa
TRBV10-1	TRBJ2-3	NA	CASSGRAGTDTQYF
TRBV6-5	TRBJ2-7	once	CASGGRINYEQYF
TRBV6-1	TRBJ2-1	NA	CASSEKPGQPYNEQFF
TRBV24-1	TRBJ2-7	NA	CATSDSDRIYEQYF
TRBV7-9	TRBJ1-1	NA	CASRRPGMNTEAFF
TRBV4-3	TRBJ2-3	NA	CASSQAHRVSDTQYF
TRBV30	TRBJ2-4	NA	CAWRGGPLDIQYF
TRBV25-1	TRBJ1-3	once	CASSDRDINWGNTIYF
TRBV19	TRBJ2-1	once	CASSPSGVSYNEQFF
TRBV6-6	TRBJ1-5	once	CASTNQGESNQPQHF
TRBV7-9	TRBJ2-5	NA	CASSLSGRDRQETQYF
TRBV12-5	TRBJ1-5	NA	CASGLDKTGSYSNQPQHF
TRBV6-6	TRBJ1-4	few	CASSYGVLEKLFF
TRBV6-5	TRBJ1-2	NA	CASSRGTDGYTF
TRBV5-1	TRBJ1-1	NA	CASSRGHLEGTEAFF